One and the same sample provided the 12 T cell receptor beta chains below, sequenced in a study of post-analysis software for immune sequencing data. Study-wide results and caveats: TRBV5-6, TRBV5-1 and TRBV20-1 were among four or five TRBV segments more frequent in patients than controls.

Prepared libraries of TCR beta cDNA carried unique molecular identifiers. TCRdb reprocessed the PCR reads via MiXCR and lists one record per CDR3 protein. The repertoire holds approximately 350,000 distinct CDR3 sequences, with roughly 30% as singletons. These TCRs' antigens remain unknown. Specimen: blood. These receptor sequences come from a girl aged 5 to 17 with multiple sclerosis.

V usage is TRBV7-2 and J usage is TRBJ2-3; D remains ambiguous. V was shortened by 6 bases and J by 0 bases, with 10 bases between the two germline ends. The CDR3 is 14 amino acids. CDR1 and CDR2 from the germline V gene are SGHTA and FQGNSA. The CDR3 region is CASRKDGSTDTQYF. For the CDR3, the DNA is TGTGCCAGCAGGAAGGACGGGAGCACAGATACGCAGTATTTT.

The chain has TRBV7-9 and TRBJ1-2; no clear D. This CDR3 is 14 amino acids long. From germline, CDR1 is SEHNR and CDR2 FQNEAQ (reference sequence). Trimming removed 1 base from V and 2 bases from J, with 8 bases in between. This chain's CDR3 is CASSLVAVNYGYTF. DNA of the CDR3: TGTGCCAGCAGCTTAGTGGCGGTAAACTATGGCTACACCTTC.

There are a few counts of this clonotype. The chain carries TRBV10-3 and TRBJ2-1; weak D call: TRBD1 (6 bases). Germline CDR1 reads ENHRY; CDR2 reads SYGVKD. V was cut by 0 bases and J by 10 bases, with 10 bases left in between. The CDR3 runs 13 residues. Here the CDR3 reads CAISESEGTEQFF. In DNA, the CDR3 is TGTGCCATCAGTGAGTCTGAAGGGACAGAGCAGTTCTTC.

The rearrangement uses TRBV7-9 and TRBJ2-5, with D hard to call. In germline, CDR1 is SEHNR, CDR2 FQNEAQ (reference sequence). The CDR3 runs to 14 residues. Trimming stripped 4 bases from V and 1 base from J, with 10 bases between. The chain's CDR3 is CASSSAGPQETQYF. CDR3 bases: TGTGCCAGCAGCTCGGCCGGGCCCCAAGAGACCCAGTACTTC.

This clonotype was counted between two and nine times. The chain has TRBV12-3 or TRBV12-4 and TRBJ2-7; the D is unclear. The CDR3 covers 14 residues. Trimming took off 2 bases at V and 6 bases at J, with 14 bases between the two ends. The CDR3 region has the DNA TGTGCCAGCAGTTTACTCCCACGGACCGGCGAGCAGTACTTC. Residues: CASSLLPRTGEQYF.

This clonotype was found a few times. This chain joins TRBV5-1 and TRBJ2-1; perhaps TRBD1 as D (6 bases). The CDR3 covers 15 residues. V shed 9 bases and J shed 4 bases, with 20 bases lying between them. CDR1 is SGHRS, CDR2 YFSETQ, per germline. In DNA form, the CDR3 reads TGCGCCACGGCCGCCGGGACAAAGATATACAATGAGCAGTTCTTC. This codes for CATAAGTKIYNEQFF.

The CDR3 DNA reads TGTGCCAGCAGCCCTAGACAGGGAGAACGGAATCCACCCCTCCACTTT. This sequence encodes CASSPRQGERNPPLHF. The V gene is TRBV7-2, the J gene TRBJ1-6; 7 bases match TRBD1. Germline V gene sequence: CDR1 SGHTA, CDR2 FQGNSA. This CDR3 has 16 amino acids. V dropped 5 bases and J dropped 11; count of bases not matched to a gene: 15.

The chain links TRBV3-1 to TRBJ2-5; tentative D call: TRBD1 (5 bases). There are 13 residues in the CDR3. Germline values: CDR1 LGHDT, CDR2 YNNKEL (reference sequence). V dropped 4 bases and J dropped 2 bases, with 8 bases sitting between them. The CDR3 spells CASSRQNQETQYF. Written as DNA, the CDR3 is TGTGCCAGCAGCCGACAGAATCAAGAGACCCAGTACTTC.

The V call is TRBV12-3 or TRBV12-4, the J call TRBJ1-6; D may be TRBD1 (5 bases). The CDR3 contains 15 residues. Trimming removed 6 bases at V and 0 bases at J, with 9 bases between. CDR3 coding DNA: TGTGCCAGCAGGACAGTGAGCTCCTATAATTCACCCCTCCACTTT. Protein sequence: CASRTVSSYNSPLHF.

V is TRBV5-1 and J is TRBJ1-4; TRBD1 might be the D (6 bases). V was cut by 0 bases and J by 8 bases, with 17 bases left in between. The CDR3 extends over 16 amino acids. Germline CDR1 is SGHRS and CDR2 is YFSETQ. The CDR3 DNA follows: TGCGCCAGCAGCTTGGCCCGGGGGGGCTCTGGAGAAAAACTGTTTTTT. Its translation is CASSLARGGSGEKLFF.

The chain is built from TRBV30 and TRBJ2-3; possibly TRBD2 for D (5 bases). Germline V gene sequence: CDR1 GTSNPN, CDR2 SVGIG (reference sequence). The CDR3 length is 13 residues. V was pared by 7 bases and J by 5 bases, with 16 bases between. CDR3 in DNA: TGTGCCTACGCCGGGCTAGCAGGAGATACGCAGTATTTT. It specifies CAYAGLAGDTQYF.

The V and J genes are TRBV7-9 and TRBJ1-1, with 8 positions matching TRBD1. CDR3 length: 16 residues. The germline V gene has CDR1 SEHNR and CDR2 FQNEAQ (reference sequence). V was clipped by 5 bases and J by 1 base; unmatched bases: 9. In DNA, the CDR3 is TGTGCCAGCAGCAATACCGACAGGGGTCGGAACACTGAAGCTTTCTTT. Translation gives CASSNTDRGRNTEAFF.